The clone carrying this T cell receptor beta chain occurred a few times. Each CDR3 protein gets one entry after TCRdb re-called the 5' RACE reads with MiXCR. The profile shows 30,000 or so distinct CDR3 sequences, roughly 7% of them singletons. This entry is derived from a study of early T cells in non-severe SARS-CoV-2 infection. V was pared by 2 bases and J by 2 bases, with 4 bases of the junction left unmatched. CDR1 is SGHAT and CDR2 is FQNNGV in the germline V gene. The CDR3 is 16 amino acids. The origin of this receptor is an adult who was a healthcare worker with PCR-confirmed SARS-CoV-2 infection or an uninfected control (not recorded which). The material sequenced was whole blood. V usage is TRBV11-2 and J usage is TRBJ2-1; 9 positions agree with TRBD2. As DNA, the CDR3 is TGTGCCAGCAGCTTAACTCTAGCGGGAACCTACAATGAGCAGTTCTTC. This sequence encodes CASSLTLAGTYNEQFF.